This T cell receptor beta chain was identified in a study of T cell changes during pregnancy in multiple sclerosis. Generated by immunoSEQ multiplex PCR, the TCRdb table keeps only in-frame clones and is missing some. The sample carries tens of thousands of clones, 93% recorded once. The CDR3 loop spans 15 amino acids. The germline gives CDR1 SGDLS, CDR2 YYNGEE. V shed 4 bases, J shed 5 bases, and the junction held 8 bases outside the gene matches. This material consisted of peripheral blood, taken after pregnancy. V gene TRBV9 combines with J gene TRBJ1-2; 10 bases align to TRBD1. This TCR came from a female donor with multiple sclerosis, enrolled in a pregnancy study. The CDR3 here is CASSTDRGRGYGYTF. The DNA for the CDR3 is TGTGCCAGCAGCACCGACAGGGGGCGAGGTTATGGCTACACCTTC.